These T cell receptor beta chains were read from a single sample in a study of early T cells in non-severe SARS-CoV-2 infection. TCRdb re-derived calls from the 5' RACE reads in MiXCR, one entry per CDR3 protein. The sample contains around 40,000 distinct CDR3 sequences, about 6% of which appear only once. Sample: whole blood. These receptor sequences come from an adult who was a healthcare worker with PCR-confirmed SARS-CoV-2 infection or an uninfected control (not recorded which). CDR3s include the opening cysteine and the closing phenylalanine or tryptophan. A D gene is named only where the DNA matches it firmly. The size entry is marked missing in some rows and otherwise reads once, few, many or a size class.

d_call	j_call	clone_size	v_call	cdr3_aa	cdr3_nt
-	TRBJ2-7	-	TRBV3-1	CASSQVIWGSEQYF	TGTGCCAGCAGCCAAGTGATTTGGGGGTCCGAGCAGTACTTC
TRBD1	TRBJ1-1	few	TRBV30	CAWSRDSVATEAFF	TGTGCCTGGAGCCGGGACAGTGTTGCCACTGAAGCTTTCTTT
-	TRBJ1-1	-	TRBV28	CASSPYMNTEAFF	TGTGCCAGCAGTCCCTACATGAACACTGAAGCTTTCTTT
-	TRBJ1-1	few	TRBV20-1	CSPGGAAEAFF	TGCAGTCCCGGGGGGGCCGCTGAAGCTTTCTTT
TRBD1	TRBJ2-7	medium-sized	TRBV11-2	CASSSKLGQSYEQYF	TGTGCCAGCAGCTCGAAACTGGGACAGTCCTACGAGCAGTACTTC
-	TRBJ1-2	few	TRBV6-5	CASSYASPAYGYTF	TGTGCCAGCAGTTACGCGAGCCCGGCCTATGGCTACACCTTC
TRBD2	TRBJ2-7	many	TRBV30	CAWSVKAGGPGEQYF	TGTGCCTGGAGTGTAAAGGCGGGAGGGCCGGGCGAGCAGTACTTC
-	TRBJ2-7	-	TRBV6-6	CASKVGDEQYF	TGTGCCAGCAAAGTAGGGGACGAGCAGTACTTC
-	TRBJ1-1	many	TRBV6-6	CASSYETGNTEAFF	TGTGCCAGCAGTTACGAGACAGGGAACACTGAAGCTTTCTTT
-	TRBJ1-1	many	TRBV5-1	CASSLAQGNTEAFF	TGCGCCAGCAGCTTGGCGCAGGGGAACACTGAAGCTTTCTTT
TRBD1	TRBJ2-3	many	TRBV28	CASTGQAPSTDTQYF	TGTGCCAGCACTGGACAGGCTCCTAGCACAGATACGCAGTATTTT
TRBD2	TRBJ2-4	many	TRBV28	CASSLFAPLAGPGKNIQYF	TGTGCCAGCAGTTTATTTGCCCCCCTAGCGGGACCCGGCAAAAACATTCAGTACTTC
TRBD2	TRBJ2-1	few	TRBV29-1	CSVATLASGPKTGEQFF	TGCAGCGTCGCCACCTTGGCTAGCGGGCCCAAGACGGGTGAGCAGTTCTTC
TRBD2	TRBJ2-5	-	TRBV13	CASSISGETQYF	TGTGCCAGCAGCATTAGCGGGGAGACCCAGTACTTC
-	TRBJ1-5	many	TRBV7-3	CASSMGYNQPQHF	TGTGCCAGCAGCATGGGATACAATCAGCCCCAGCATTTT
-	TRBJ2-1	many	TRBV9	CASSVPGNEQFF	TGTGCCAGCAGCGTACCGGGCAATGAGCAGTTCTTC
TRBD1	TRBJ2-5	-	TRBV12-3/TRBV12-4	CASSSGQGRETQYF	TGTGCCAGCAGTTCCGGACAGGGCCGTGAGACCCAGTACTTC
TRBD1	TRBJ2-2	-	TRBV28	CASSPGQAPGELFF	TGTGCCAGCAGCCCGGGACAGGCCCCCGGGGAGCTGTTTTTT
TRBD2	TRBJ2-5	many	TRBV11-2	CASSSGLAGGRETQYF	TGTGCCAGCAGCTCGGGACTAGCGGGAGGCAGAGAGACCCAGTACTTC
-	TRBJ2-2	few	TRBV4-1	CASSQDAPSSYDTGELFF	TGCGCCAGCAGCCAAGACGCCCCCTCCTCATATGACACCGGGGAGCTGTTTTTT
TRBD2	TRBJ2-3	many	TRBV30	CAWSVIAGSADTQYF	TGTGCCTGGAGTGTAATAGCGGGATCGGCAGATACGCAGTATTTT
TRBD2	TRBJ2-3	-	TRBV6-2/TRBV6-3	CASSGSGRDTQYF	TGTGCCAGCAGTGGGAGCGGGAGGGATACGCAGTATTTT
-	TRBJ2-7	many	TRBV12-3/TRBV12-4	CASSSRPGEQYF	TGTGCCAGCAGTTCCCGGCCTGGGGAGCAGTACTTC
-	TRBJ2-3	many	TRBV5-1	CASSFKSTDTQYF	TGCGCCAGCAGCTTTAAGTCCACAGATACGCAGTATTTT
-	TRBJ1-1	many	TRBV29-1	CSVVRPNMNTEAFF	TGCAGCGTAGTTAGACCCAACATGAACACTGAAGCTTTCTTT
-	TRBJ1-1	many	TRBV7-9	CASSFSEDTEAFF	TGTGCCAGCAGCTTCTCAGAGGACACTGAAGCTTTCTTT
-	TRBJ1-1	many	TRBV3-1	CASSPRQAGSEAFF	TGTGCCAGCAGCCCCCGGCAGGCGGGATCTGAAGCTTTCTTT
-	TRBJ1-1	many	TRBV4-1	CASSQDTGIRTEAFF	TGCGCCAGCAGCCAAGACACAGGAATTCGGACTGAAGCTTTCTTT
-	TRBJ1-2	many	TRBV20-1	CSAIPGGVHGYTF	TGCAGTGCTATTCCCGGAGGGGTTCATGGCTACACCTTC
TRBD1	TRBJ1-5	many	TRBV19	CASDRGMNQPQHF	TGTGCCAGTGACAGGGGTATGAATCAGCCCCAGCATTTT
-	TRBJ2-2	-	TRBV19	CASNGQQNTGELFF	TGTGCCAGTAATGGACAGCAGAACACCGGGGAGCTGTTTTTT
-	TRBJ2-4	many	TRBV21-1	CASSRPPGGGGKNIQYF	TGTGCCAGCAGCCGACCCCCGGGGGGAGGGGGTAAAAACATTCAGTACTTC
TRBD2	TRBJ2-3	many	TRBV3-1	CASSRTSQGTDTQYF	TGTGCCAGCAGCCGGACTAGCCAAGGGACAGATACGCAGTATTTT
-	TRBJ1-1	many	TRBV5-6	CASSFTGLGTEAFF	TGTGCCAGCAGCTTTACGGGGTTGGGCACTGAAGCTTTCTTT
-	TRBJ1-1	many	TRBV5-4	CASSPGTVNTEAFF	TGTGCCAGCAGCCCTGGAACCGTGAACACTGAAGCTTTCTTT
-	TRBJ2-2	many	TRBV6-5	CASVGGPGELFF	TGTGCCTCAGTGGGGGGCCCCGGGGAGCTGTTTTTT
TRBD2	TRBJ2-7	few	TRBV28	CASSPSDLAVRSYEQYF	TGTGCCAGCAGCCCAAGCGATCTAGCGGTTCGATCCTACGAGCAGTACTTC
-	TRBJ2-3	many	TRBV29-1	CSGDFQYF	TGCAGCGGGGACTTTCAGTATTTT
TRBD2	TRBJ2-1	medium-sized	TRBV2	CASSERGVDEQFF	TGTGCCAGCAGTGAACGGGGGGTCGATGAGCAGTTCTTC
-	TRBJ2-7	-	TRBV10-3	CAISDDTSYEQYF	TGTGCCATCAGCGATGACACCTCCTACGAGCAGTACTTC
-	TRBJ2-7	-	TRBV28	CASRVDSTNEQYF	TGTGCCAGCAGAGTAGACAGTACCAACGAGCAGTACTTC
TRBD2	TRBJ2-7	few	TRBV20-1	CSAERTSGAYEQYF	TGCAGTGCTGAGCGGACTAGCGGGGCCTACGAGCAGTACTTC
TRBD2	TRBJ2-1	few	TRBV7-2	CASSLGLVLNEQFF	TGTGCCAGCAGCCTAGGACTAGTTCTAAATGAGCAGTTCTTC
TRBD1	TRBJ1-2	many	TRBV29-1	CSERTGDGYTF	TGCAGCGAGCGGACAGGGGATGGCTACACCTTC
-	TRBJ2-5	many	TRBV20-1	CSALLRYPAETQYF	TGCAGTGCTCTACTTAGATACCCGGCAGAGACCCAGTACTTC
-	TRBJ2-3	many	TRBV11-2	CASSFFGSATSTDTQYF	TGTGCCAGCAGCTTTTTTGGATCAGCGACTAGCACAGATACGCAGTATTTT
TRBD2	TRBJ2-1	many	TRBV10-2	CASNGGRGNEQFF	TGCGCCAGCAACGGCGGGAGGGGAAATGAGCAGTTCTTC
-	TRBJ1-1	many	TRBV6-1	CASSDAGTSAEAFF	TGTGCCAGCAGTGACGCAGGGACATCTGCTGAAGCTTTCTTT
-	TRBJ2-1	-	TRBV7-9	CACSLDQGGAGYNEQFF	TGTGCCTGCAGCTTAGATCAGGGGGGAGCGGGATACAATGAGCAGTTCTTC
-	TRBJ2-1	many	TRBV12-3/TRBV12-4	CASSLRDNEQFF	TGTGCCAGCAGCCTGAGGGACAATGAGCAGTTCTTC
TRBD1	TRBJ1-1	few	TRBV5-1	CASSPTGDADTEAFF	TGCGCCAGCAGCCCCACAGGGGACGCCGACACTGAAGCTTTCTTT
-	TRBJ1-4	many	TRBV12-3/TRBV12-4	CASSGGRAWEKLFF	TGTGCCAGCAGTGGGGGGAGGGCATGGGAAAAACTGTTTTTT